The 5 T cell receptor beta chains in this list originate from one sample, sequenced in a study of molecular identifiers for immune sequencing clone quantification. MiXCR was run by TCRdb on the PCR reads, yielding one entry per CDR3 protein. The table has about 510,000 distinct CDR3 sequences, about a fifth seen once; the top ten hold around 0.84%. The source material was naive CD8+ T cells from blood, with Jurkat cell RNA spiked in. Subset given: FACS-sorted CD8+CD4-CCR7+CD45RA+ naive T cells. The receptors originated from a human donor in good health. Some libraries in this study had Jurkat cell RNA spiked in.

There are many counts of this clonotype. CDR3 amino acids: CASSSPHQETQYF. CDR3 DNA sequence: TGTGCCAGCAGTTCACCCCACCAAGAGACCCAGTACTTC. The chain recombines TRBV6-2 or TRBV6-3 with TRBJ2-5; no firm D call. V was trimmed by 4 bases and J by 0 bases, leaving 6 bases between them. The CDR3 is 13 amino acids. CDR1 is MNHEY and CDR2 is SVGEGT in the germline V gene.

This clonotype was found many times. The rearrangement uses TRBV5-4 and TRBJ1-1; D perhaps matches TRBD1 (6 bases). Germline V gene lookup returns CDR1 SGHNT and CDR2 YYREEE (reference sequence). This CDR3 spans 17 amino acids. V lost 4 bases and J 0 bases, leaving 19 bases between the germline ends. The CDR3 sequence is CASSQDRYPNMNTEAFF. In nucleotides, the CDR3 is TGTGCCAGCAGCCAAGACAGGTATCCAAACATGAACACTGAAGCTTTCTTT.

Turning to this clonotype: A much bigger clone sits one base away, suggesting this may be a read error. The chain joins TRBV7-9 to TRBJ2-2; 10 bases map to TRBD1. V lost 8 bases to trimming and J lost 4 bases; unmatched junction nucleotides: 7. The CDR3 runs 15 residues. Germline CDR1 and CDR2: SEHNR and FQNEAQ (reference sequence). The CDR3 reads CASGPRDRGTGELFF. The CDR3 DNA follows: TGTGCCAGCGGCCCCCGGGACAGGGGCACCGGGGAGCTGTTTTTT.

This chain uses TRBV12-3 or TRBV12-4 with TRBJ2-7, with 8 nucleotides matching TRBD1. Losses at the gene ends were 5 bases for V and 1 base for J; bases not matched to a gene: 10. The CDR3 spans 16 residues. The CDR3 nucleotides are TGTGCCAGCAGTCCGATGACAGGGGTCGTTTCCTACGAGCAGTACTTC. It codes for CASSPMTGVVSYEQYF.

In its sample, this clonotype was seen many times. This chain connects TRBV4-1 to TRBJ1-1; the D gene is possibly TRBD1 (6 bases). V was shortened by 3 bases and J by 1 base, with 12 bases between the two germline ends. Germline V gene lookup returns CDR1 MGHRA and CDR2 YSYEKL. This CDR3 comprises 15 residues. In DNA form, the CDR3 reads TGCGCCAGCAGCCAGGTTGGGGGCCCGAACACTGAAGCTTTCTTT. It codes for CASSQVGGPNTEAFF.